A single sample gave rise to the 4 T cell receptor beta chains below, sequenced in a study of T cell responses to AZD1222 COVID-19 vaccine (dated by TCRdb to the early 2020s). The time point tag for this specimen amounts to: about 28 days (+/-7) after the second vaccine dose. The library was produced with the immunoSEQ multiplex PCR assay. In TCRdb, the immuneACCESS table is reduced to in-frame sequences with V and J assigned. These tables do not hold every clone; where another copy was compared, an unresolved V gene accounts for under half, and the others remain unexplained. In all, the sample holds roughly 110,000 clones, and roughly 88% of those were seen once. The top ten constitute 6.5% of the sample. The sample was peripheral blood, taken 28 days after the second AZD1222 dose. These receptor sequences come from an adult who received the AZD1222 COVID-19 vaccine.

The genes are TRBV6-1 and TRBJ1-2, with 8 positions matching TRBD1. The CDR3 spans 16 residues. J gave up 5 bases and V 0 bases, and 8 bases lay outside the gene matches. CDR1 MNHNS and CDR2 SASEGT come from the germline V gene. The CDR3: CASSEAQGAMSYGYTF. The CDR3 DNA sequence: TGTGCCAGCAGTGAAGCCCAGGGGGCGATGTCTTATGGCTACACCTTC.

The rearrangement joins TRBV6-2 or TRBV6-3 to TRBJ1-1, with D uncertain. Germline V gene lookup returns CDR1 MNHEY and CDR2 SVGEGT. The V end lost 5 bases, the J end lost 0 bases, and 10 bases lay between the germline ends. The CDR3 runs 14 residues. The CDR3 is CASSQTSMNTEAFF. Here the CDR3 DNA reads TGTGCCAGCAGTCAGACATCCATGAACACTGAAGCTTTCTTT.

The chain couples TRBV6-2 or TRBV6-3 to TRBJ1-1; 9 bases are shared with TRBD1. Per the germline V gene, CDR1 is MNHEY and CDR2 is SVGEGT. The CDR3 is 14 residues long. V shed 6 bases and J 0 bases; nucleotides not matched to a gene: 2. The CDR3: CASSRTGVNTEAFF. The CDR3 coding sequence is TGTGCCAGCAGCAGGACAGGGGTGAACACTGAAGCTTTCTTT.

The CDR3 loop is CASSPWGGDQPQHF. The CDR3 DNA follows: TGTGCCAGCAGCCCCTGGGGGGGCGATCAGCCCCAGCATTTT. The V call is TRBV3-1 (or the pseudogene TRBV3-2), the J call TRBJ1-5, with D perhaps TRBD1 (6 bases). CDR3 size: 14 residues. Per germline, CDR1 LGHDT and CDR2 YNNKEL (reference sequence). The germline V and J ends were trimmed by 4 bases and 5 bases, with 12 bases remaining between them.